The next 11 T cell receptor beta chains were all read from a single sample in a study of T cell clonality in common variable immunodeficiency (dated by TCRdb to the mid-2010s). Library preparation employed the immunoSEQ multiplex PCR assay. Here the immuneACCESS table is served through TCRdb, limited to in-frame sequences with V and J called. Missing clones are a known gap in these copies; in checked studies unresolved V genes cover under half, and the rest lacks a known reason. The table gives tens of thousands of clones for this sample, with none occurring only once. In total, the top ten clones hold around 13% of the sample. The sequencing input was peripheral blood mononuclear cells. The origin of the receptors is a person aged 18-70 years in good health.

This clone was observed at least ten times. The read finishes 3 residues shy of the CDR3 end, and the germline J gene is used to complete it. This chain uses TRBV14 with TRBJ1-1; D remains unclear. V lost 3 bases and J lost 1, with 12 bases in between. The CDR3 loop spans 15 amino acids. Germline CDR1 and CDR2: SGHDN and FVKESK. The part of the CDR3 DNA that was read is TGTGCCAGCAGCCATTCGTCGGGGTGGAACACTGAA. This encodes CASSHSSGWNTE. The whole CDR3 reads CASSHSSGWNTEAFF.

This clone came up many times. The read finishes 3 residues shy of the CDR3 end, and the germline J gene is used to complete it. The chain joins TRBV20-1 to TRBJ1-4, with 7 bases identical to TRBD1. With V trimmed by 1 base and J by 3 bases, 8 bases remained unmatched. The CDR3 consists of 16 residues. CDR1 and CDR2 (germline): DFQATT, SNEGSKA (reference sequence). The covered CDR3 bases are TGCAGTGCTAGAGTGGCGTCAGGGGGTGCTAATGAAAAA. It encodes CSARVASGGANEK. The complete CDR3 sequence is CSARVASGGANEKLFF.

This clone was counted many times. The CDR3 goes on 3 residues after the read ends, and that part is filled in from the germline J gene. The gene calls are TRBV20-1 and TRBJ1-5; a possible D gene is TRBD1 (6 bases). CDR1 DFQATT and CDR2 SNEGSKA come from the germline V gene (reference sequence). This CDR3 comprises 13 residues. V shed 4 bases and J shed 4 bases, with 11 bases lying between them. CDR3 bases read: TGCAGTGCTACCGACAGGCTAAATCAGCCC. Encoded protein: CSATDRLNQP. From start to end, the CDR3 is CSATDRLNQPQHF.

This clone was detected ten times or more. The read ends 3 residues early relative to the CDR3; the germline J gene fills the gap. The rearrangement joins TRBV7-8 to TRBJ2-3; D not resolved. Germline CDR1 reads SGHVS; CDR2 reads FQNEAQ. V dropped 0 bases and J dropped 3 bases, with 10 bases sitting between them. The CDR3 has 15 residues. The CDR3 loop is CASSLAGLVTDTQYF. The DNA read from the CDR3 is TGTGCCAGCAGCTTAGCAGGGTTGGTTACAGATACG.

Ten or more counts support this clone. The read ends 3 residues shy of where the CDR3 ends; the end is completed using the germline J gene. The chain couples TRBV20-1 to TRBJ1-2; the match to TRBD1 covers 7 bases. The CDR3 is 16 residues long. Germline V gives CDR1 DFQATT, CDR2 SNEGSKA (reference sequence). The DNA read from the CDR3 is TGCAGTGCTAGGGTACGGACAGGAGCCCTCCCTGAGGGC. Translating it yields CSARVRTGALPEG. The whole CDR3 is CSARVRTGALPEGYTF.

There are a few counts of this clone. The read finishes 3 residues shy of the CDR3 end, and the germline J gene is used to complete it. This rearrangement joins TRBV20-1 to TRBJ1-2, with TRBD1 as a possible D gene (6 bases). The germline gives CDR1 DFQATT, CDR2 SNEGSKA (reference sequence). The CDR3 is 16 amino acids. Trimming removed 8 bases from V and 1 base from J, with 23 bases in between. CDR3 amino acids: CSSQAFGQTNNYGYTF. The part of the CDR3 DNA that was read is TGCAGTTCCCAAGCCTTCGGACAGACAAATAACTATGGC.

Details on this clone: From the germline J gene comes the end of the CDR3, since the read stops 3 residues before it. V gene TRBV5-1 combines with J gene TRBJ2-5, with D maybe TRBD1 (6 bases). CDR1 is SGHRS and CDR2 is YFSETQ in the germline V gene. This CDR3 has 15 amino acids. V was pared by 0 bases and J by 5 bases, with 14 bases between. The CDR3 here is CASSLEGRGRETQYF. The sequenced part of the CDR3 DNA is TGCGCCAGCAGCTTGGAGGGCAGGGGAAGGGAGACC.

This clone was seen at least ten times. This chain's CDR3 is CSARDLRGYEQYF. The part of the CDR3 DNA that was read is TGCAGTGCTAGAGATCTAAGAGGGTACGAG. V is TRBV20-1 and J is TRBJ2-7; TRBD2 is a possible D gene (5 bases). From the germline J gene comes the end of the CDR3, since the read stops 3 residues before it. This CDR3 contains 13 residues. CDR1 and CDR2 from the germline V gene are DFQATT and SNEGSKA (reference sequence). V was clipped by 0 bases and J by 4 bases, with 10 bases between them.

Ten or more counts support this clone. The read stops 3 residues short of the end of the CDR3; the missing end is completed from the germline J gene. The rearrangement links TRBV6-1 to TRBJ1-1; D possibly corresponds to TRBD1 (6 bases). Germline CDR1 is MNHNS and CDR2 is SASEGT. CDR3 length: 14 residues. V was trimmed by 2 bases and J by 2 bases, leaving 9 bases between them. CDR3 bases read: TGTGCCAGCAGTGAACTCAGGGGCAACACTGAA. Translating gives CASSELRGNTE. The CDR3 reads in full as CASSELRGNTEAFF.

This clone was detected ten times or more. The junction departs from the called germline gene at one end, perhaps through a read error. The read falls 3 residues short of the CDR3 end, and the missing part is taken from the germline J gene. The chain employs TRBV4-2 and TRBJ2-3, with 9 bases that match TRBD1. Germline V gene data show CDR1 as LGHNA and CDR2 as YNFKEQ. CDR3 length: 17 amino acids. The CDR3 loop reads CASSQPGQGWTTDTQYF. The CDR3 DNA, read in part, is TGCGCCAGCAGCCAACCCGGACAGGGGTGGACCACAGATACG.

This clone was observed at least ten times. Its ends do not fully match the called genes, so a read error is possible. From the germline J gene comes the end of the CDR3, since the read stops 3 residues before it. The V gene is TRBV4-2, the J gene TRBJ2-3, with 7 bases lining up with TRBD2. This CDR3 is 18 amino acids long. Germline V gives CDR1 LGHNA, CDR2 YNFKEQ. The CDR3 loop reads CASSQVPPLATRTDTQYF. CDR3 DNA, as far as it was read: TGCGCCAGCAGCCAAGTGCCCCCACTAGCGACGAGGACAGATACG.